Listed here are 31 T cell receptor beta chains from one sample, sequenced in a study of OX40 agonist ivuxolimab in advanced cancers. The method was immunoSEQ multiplex PCR; TCRdb's version includes in-frame clones alone and lacks a portion of them. This table has approximately 90,000 clones, around 90% appearing once. Sample: CD4+ or CD8+ T cells sorted from blood, taken in a trial of the OX40 agonist ivuxolimab. Receptor source: an adult with an advanced solid tumor such as melanoma, head and neck, liver or kidney cancer.

This sequence joins TRBV23-1 and TRBJ1-2; D possibly corresponds to TRBD1 (6 bases). TRBV23-1 is designated an ORF whose function remains uncertain. The CDR3 runs to 13 residues. The V and J ends lost 10 bases and 8 bases respectively, with 20 bases between them. This CDR3 is CANLQGRREGYTF. The DNA of the CDR3 is TGCGCCAACCTACAGGGAAGAAGAGAAGGCTACACCTTC.

The gene calls are TRBV9 and TRBJ2-5; tentatively, D is TRBD1 (6 bases). CDR1 SGDLS and CDR2 YYNGEE come from the germline V gene. The CDR3 contains 13 residues. V was shortened by 5 bases and J by 1 base, with 9 bases between the two germline ends. The CDR3 DNA sequence: TGTGCCAGCAGTGTCAGGGGCCAAGAGACCCAGTACTTC. This sequence encodes CASSVRGQETQYF.

This clone was counted between two and nine times. Written as DNA, the CDR3 is TGTGCCAGCTCGTACAGGGGCGACATTGAGGGCTACACCTTC. Translating it yields CASSYRGDIEGYTF. The chain has TRBV18 and TRBJ1-2; 7 nucleotides match TRBD1. The V and J ends lost 6 bases and 8 bases, in that order; junction bases with no gene match: 12. Germline V CDR1 and CDR2: KGHSH, LQKENI. This CDR3 is 14 amino acids long.

The rearrangement uses TRBV10-3 and TRBJ2-5; TRBD2 matches at 7 bases. The germline V gene encodes CDR1 ENHRY and CDR2 SYGVKD. CDR3 length: 14 residues. Germline trimming cut 2 bases from V and 1 base from J; bases unmatched to any gene: 1. The DNA of the CDR3 is TGTGCCATCAGTGAGGCGGGGGTCCAAGAGACCCAGTACTTC. Its protein is CAISEAGVQETQYF.

This chain links TRBV11-3 with TRBJ2-7; TRBD1 aligns across 7 bases. CDR3 length equals 14 residues. Germline-derived CDR1 and CDR2 are SGHNT and YENEEA. V shed 3 bases, J shed 7 bases, and the junction held 9 bases outside the gene matches. CDR3 sequence reads: CASSFSTGSEEQYF. CDR3 DNA: TGTGCCAGCAGCTTTTCGACAGGGTCGGAAGAGCAGTACTTC. Looking up the rest from reference TRBV11-3 and TRBJ2-7 gives the full variable domain: EAGVVQSPRYKIIEKKQPVAFWCNPISGHNTLYWYLQNLGQGPELLIRYENEEAVDDSQLPKDRFSAERLKGVDSTLKIQPAELGDSAVYLCASSFSTGSEEQYFGPGTRLTVT.

This chain joins TRBV6-1 and TRBJ1-4; D gene unclear. The CDR3 extends over 14 amino acids. V dropped 4 bases and J dropped 2 bases, with 8 bases sitting between them. The germline V gene encodes CDR1 MNHNS and CDR2 SASEGT. The DNA for the CDR3 is TGTGCCAGCAGTGCACGGCCTACTAATGAAAAACTGTTTTTT. This translates into CASSARPTNEKLFF.

The CDR3 is CASSSGAGNTIYF. The CDR3 region has the DNA TGTGCCAGCAGCTCAGGGGCTGGAAACACCATATATTTT. The V gene is TRBV7-8, the J gene TRBJ1-3; D is perhaps TRBD1 (6 bases). CDR3 length equals 13 residues. With 4 bases removed from V and 2 bases from J, the gap between germline ends came to 6 bases. The germline gives CDR1 SGHVS, CDR2 FQNEAQ.

The rearrangement joins TRBV9 to TRBJ2-3; unclear D gene. V lost 0 bases, J lost 8 bases, and 13 bases lay in between. The germline CDR1 and CDR2 sequences are SGDLS and YYNGEE. The CDR3 extends over 14 amino acids. Written as DNA, the CDR3 is TGTGCCAGCAGCGTAGACCCTACTCTGGGTACGCAGTATTTT. This encodes CASSVDPTLGTQYF. Complete variable domain (other parts from reference TRBV9 and TRBJ2-3): DSGVTQTPKHLITATGQRVTLRCSPRSGDLSVYWYQQSLDQGLQFLIQYYNGEERAKGNILERFSAQQFPDLHSELNLSSLELGDSALYFCASSVDPTLGTQYFGPGTRLTVL.

The V call is TRBV5-1, the J call TRBJ1-3; D possibly corresponds to TRBD1 (6 bases). The CDR3 covers 15 residues. V dropped 3 bases and J dropped 2 bases, with 12 bases sitting between them. CDR1 and CDR2 (germline): SGHRS, YFSETQ. The CDR3 DNA follows: TGCGCCAGCAGCTCGTACTCAGGGGCTGGAAACACCATATATTTT. Amino acid sequence: CASSSYSGAGNTIYF. Using reference TRBV5-1 and TRBJ1-3 for the parts outside the CDR3, the full variable domain is KAGVTQTPRYLIKTRGQQVTLSCSPISGHRSVSWYQQTPGQGLQFLFEYFSETQRNKGNFPGRFSGRQFSNSRSEMNVSTLELGDSALYLCASSSYSGAGNTIYFGEGSWLTVV.

The chain joins TRBV30 to TRBJ2-1; tentatively, D is TRBD1 or TRBD2 (6 bases each). Germline values: CDR1 GTSNPN, CDR2 SVGIG (reference sequence). The CDR3 spans 14 residues. With 2 bases removed from V and 12 bases from J, the gap between germline ends came to 20 bases. The CDR3 DNA is TGTGCCTGGAGTTCCCCAAGGGGGGCTGAGGGGCAGTTCTTC. Amino acid sequence: CAWSSPRGAEGQFF.

The chain uses TRBV2 and TRBJ2-1; maybe TRBD1 (5 bases). The V gene lost 6 bases and the J gene lost 5 bases, with 14 bases spanning the gap. The length of the CDR3 is 14 residues. Per germline, CDR1 SNHLY and CDR2 FYNNEI. The CDR3 DNA is TGTGCCAGCAGGGTGGGCAAGGGGAACAATGAGCAGTTCTTC. Amino acids: CASRVGKGNNEQFF.

The CDR3 loop is CASSVVENTDTQYF. The CDR3 nucleotides read TGTGCCAGCAGCGTAGTAGAAAACACAGATACGCAGTATTTT. This chain connects TRBV9 to TRBJ2-3; D is unresolved. The germline V and J ends were trimmed by 0 bases and 2 bases, with 7 bases remaining between them. The CDR3 consists of 14 residues. CDR1 and CDR2 from the germline V gene are SGDLS and YYNGEE.

This clone was seen just once. The CDR3 nucleotides are TGTGCCAGCAGTGACTCGAAGCGGGAGGGCTCCTACAATGAGCAGTTCTTC. Its protein is CASSDSKREGSYNEQFF. The chain carries TRBV6-4 and TRBJ2-1, with 10 nucleotides matching TRBD2. Germline CDR1 and CDR2: MRHNA and SNTAGT. This CDR3 is built from 17 residues. Losses at the gene ends were 0 bases for V and 0 bases for J; bases not matched to a gene: 2.

The CDR3, as DNA: TGTGCCAGCAGTCGCCCAGGGGGCGCTACGGATGGCTACACCTTC. Its protein product is CASSRPGGATDGYTF. This chain connects TRBV6-1 to TRBJ1-2, with 8 bases that match TRBD1. CDR1 is MNHNS and CDR2 is SASEGT in the germline V gene. The CDR3 has 15 residues. The J segment lost 6 bases and the V segment lost 5 bases, leaving 11 bases of the junction unmatched.

J is TRBJ2-7 and V is TRBV9; D possibly corresponds to TRBD1 (6 bases). V lost 4 bases to trimming and J lost 0 bases, with 14 bases between them. Germline assignment: CDR1 SGDLS and CDR2 YYNGEE. The CDR3 has 15 amino acids. CDR3 nucleotides: TGTGCCAGCAGCCCCCGACAGGTCCCCTCCTACGAGCAGTACTTC. Protein: CASSPRQVPSYEQYF.

V usage is TRBV29-1 and J usage is TRBJ1-3; D is unclear. Germline CDR1 and CDR2: SQVTM and ANQGSEA. V was pared by 0 bases and J by 0 bases, with 9 bases between. This CDR3 contains 15 residues. In DNA, the CDR3 is TGCAGCGTTGAAGAACGGAGGTTCTCTGGAAACACCATATATTTT. It codes for CSVEERRFSGNTIYF.

V and J are TRBV11-2 and TRBJ1-1; D uncertain. Trimming left V 3 bases short and J 2 bases short, with 7 bases between. The CDR3 sequence is 13 residues long. Germline V gene sequence: CDR1 SGHAT, CDR2 FQNNGV. In DNA form, the CDR3 reads TGTGCCAGCAGCTTTGGCAGAAACACTGAAGCTTTCTTT. Amino acid sequence: CASSFGRNTEAFF.

V and J are TRBV6-6 and TRBJ1-1; D gene ambiguous. The CDR3 consists of 12 residues. Deletions cut 6 bases from V and 2 bases from J, with 7 bases between. Per the germline V gene, CDR1 is MNHNY and CDR2 is SVGAGI (reference sequence). Written as DNA, the CDR3 is TGTGCCAGCAGCGACGCTAACACTGAAGCTTTCTTT. Its translation: CASSDANTEAFF.

The chain recombines TRBV11-2 with TRBJ2-7, with D perhaps being TRBD1 or TRBD2 (6 bases each). The CDR3 covers 15 residues. Germline loops: CDR1 SGHAT, CDR2 FQNNGV. Trimming cost V 7 bases and J 7 bases, with 23 bases left between them. DNA for the CDR3: TGTGCCAGCACCTTCCAAACGGGGGCCCGGACGGAGCAGTACTTC. It specifies CASTFQTGARTEQYF.

The chain recombines TRBV27 with TRBJ2-2; possible D gene TRBD2, 5 bases. The V end was cut by 7 bases, the J end by 8 bases, with 14 bases between. Germline V gene data show CDR1 as MNHEY and CDR2 as SMNVEV (reference sequence). The CDR3 covers 13 residues. As DNA, the CDR3 is TGTGCCAGCAAAGAGGGTTCAAGAGGGGAGCTGTTTTTT. The encoded protein is CASKEGSRGELFF.

The V and J genes are TRBV29-1 and TRBJ1-2; D is perhaps TRBD1 (5 bases). From germline, CDR1 is SQVTM and CDR2 ANQGSEA. The CDR3 sequence is 14 residues long. V lost 2 bases, J lost 4 bases, and 14 bases lay in between. The CDR3: CSVERRDRLYGYTF. The CDR3 bases are TGCAGCGTTGAACGCCGGGACCGGCTCTATGGCTACACCTTC.

This CDR3 reads CASSSLRQNTGELFF. CDR3 bases: TGTGCCAGCAGCTCCTTGAGACAGAACACCGGGGAGCTGTTTTTT. The chain recombines TRBV7-2 with TRBJ2-2; no reliable D call. V lost 4 bases, J lost 1 base, and 10 bases lay in between. CDR1 and CDR2 (germline): SGHTA, FQGNSA. This CDR3 has 15 residues.

The V call is TRBV6-1, the J call TRBJ2-7; D not resolved. This CDR3 is built from 11 residues. The V end lost 5 bases, the J end lost 4 bases, and 6 bases lay between the germline ends. Germline assignment: CDR1 MNHNS and CDR2 SASEGT. As DNA, the CDR3 is TGTGCCAGCAGTTTGAATTACGAGCAGTACTTC. Translated, it gives CASSLNYEQYF.

The chain uses TRBV5-1 and TRBJ2-7, with D perhaps being TRBD1 or TRBD2 (5 bases each). The V and J ends lost 1 base and 4 bases respectively, with 18 bases between them. The CDR3 covers 16 residues. The germline V gene encodes CDR1 SGHRS and CDR2 YFSETQ. The DNA of the CDR3 is TGCGCCAGCAGCTTGTCTGGGGGTCACAGAAAATACGAGCAGTACTTC. It yields the protein CASSLSGGHRKYEQYF.

As DNA, the CDR3 is TGTGCCAGCAGCTTGGGACTTGACAATGAGCAGTTCTTC. This codes for CASSLGLDNEQFF. V usage is TRBV11-2 and J usage is TRBJ2-1; TRBD2 is a possible D gene (6 bases). In germline, CDR1 is SGHAT, CDR2 FQNNGV. This CDR3 region has 13 residues. Trimming removed 3 bases at V and 5 bases at J, with 8 bases between.

The chain couples TRBV19 to TRBJ1-5; 7 bases line up with TRBD1. V lost 4 bases and J lost 3; bases outside the gene matches: 9. Germline V gene data show CDR1 as LNHDA and CDR2 as SQIVND (reference sequence). The length of the CDR3 is 16 residues. This CDR3 reads CASSRIDRDSNQPQHF. CDR3 DNA: TGTGCCAGTAGTAGAATAGACAGGGATTCCAATCAGCCCCAGCATTTT.

This chain's CDR3 is CASSYSGGQAEAFF. The CDR3 DNA reads as TGTGCCAGCAGTTACTCCGGCGGACAGGCTGAAGCTTTCTTT. The V and J genes are TRBV6-6 and TRBJ1-1; 7 bases are shared with TRBD1. The germline V gene encodes CDR1 MNHNY and CDR2 SVGAGI (reference sequence). The CDR3 runs 14 residues. The V gene end was trimmed by 0 bases and the J gene end by 6 bases; junction bases not matched to a gene: 4.

The chain joins TRBV10-3 to TRBJ2-3; D perhaps matches TRBD2 (5 bases). V lost 0 bases, J lost 4 bases, and 17 bases lay in between. The CDR3 has 17 amino acids. Germline V gives CDR1 ENHRY, CDR2 SYGVKD. In nucleotides, the CDR3 is TGTGCCATCAGTGAGTCCGGTAGTCTAGCTGGTGCAGATACGCAGTATTTT. It is translated as CAISESGSLAGADTQYF.

This chain joins TRBV28 and TRBJ2-5; D is unresolved. V was pared by 7 bases and J by 4 bases, with 13 bases between. The CDR3 runs 13 residues. Looked up from germline, CDR1 is MDHEN and CDR2 is SYDVKM. CDR3 sequence (DNA): TGTGCCAGCACCCCTCAGGACGTAGAGACCCAGTACTTC. It codes for CASTPQDVETQYF.

This chain uses TRBV7-6 with TRBJ1-2; TRBD1 is a possible D gene (5 bases). V lost 1 base to trimming and J lost 8 bases, with 17 bases between them. The CDR3 has 15 residues. CDR1 SGHVS and CDR2 FNYEAQ come from the germline V gene. CDR3 sequence reads: CASSLGIGAGLGYTF. The CDR3 nucleotides are TGTGCCAGCAGCTTAGGGATAGGGGCAGGGCTGGGCTACACCTTC.

The chain carries TRBV11-1 and TRBJ1-1; 7 nucleotides agree with TRBD1. J was trimmed by 3 bases and V by 7 bases; bases with no gene match: 2. Germline-derived CDR1 and CDR2 are SGHAT and FQDESV (reference sequence). This CDR3 has 12 residues. The CDR3 loop reads CASTGQYTEAFF. The CDR3 DNA sequence: TGTGCCAGCACGGGACAGTACACTGAAGCTTTCTTT.